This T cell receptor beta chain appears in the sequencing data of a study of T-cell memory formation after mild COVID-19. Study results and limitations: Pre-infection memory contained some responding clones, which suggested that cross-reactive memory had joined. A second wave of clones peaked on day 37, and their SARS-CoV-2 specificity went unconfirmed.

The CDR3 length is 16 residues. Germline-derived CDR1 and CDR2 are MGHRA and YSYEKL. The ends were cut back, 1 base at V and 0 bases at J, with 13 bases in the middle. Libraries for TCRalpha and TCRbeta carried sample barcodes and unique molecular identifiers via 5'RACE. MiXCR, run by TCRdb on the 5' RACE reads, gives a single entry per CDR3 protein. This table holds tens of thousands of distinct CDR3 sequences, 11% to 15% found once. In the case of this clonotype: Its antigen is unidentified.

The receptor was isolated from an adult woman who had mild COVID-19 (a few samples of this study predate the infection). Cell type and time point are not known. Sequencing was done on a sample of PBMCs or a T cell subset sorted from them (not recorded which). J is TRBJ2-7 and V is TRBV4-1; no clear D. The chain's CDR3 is CASSQVQLSPSYEQYF. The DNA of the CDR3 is TGCGCCAGCAGCCAAGTGCAACTTTCACCCTCCTACGAGCAGTACTTC.